This T cell receptor beta chain originates from a study of vaccination and CD4 T cells after COVID-19. The wider study: Convalescent donors: six male, four female; seven Caucasian, two Asian, one multiracial, two Hispanic. Two doses of either BNT162b2 or mRNA-1273 vaccine went to participants. Post-vaccination specimens were collected at a median of approximately 66 days following dose two (range 14 to 241).

As to this clonotype: Its antigen is not identified.

TCRdb redid the calling of the PCR reads with MiXCR, one entry per CDR3 protein. This table has just over 35,000 distinct CDR3 sequences, around 39% appearing once. The V end lost 0 bases, the J end lost 7 bases, and 13 bases lay between the germline ends. This CDR3 has 15 residues. Germline lookup yields CDR1 MGHRA and CDR2 YSYEKL. Study-wide results and caveats: Looking at convalescent patients, a median roughly 90% of reactive clones were present only post-vaccination.

Described time point: late sampling 161 to 241 days after vaccination in a few convalescent patients. The V gene is TRBV4-1, the J gene TRBJ1-5; possible D gene TRBD1, 5 bases. This sequence was found in a human donor who had recovered from COVID-19. The sample was CD4+ T cells from blood, taken about 7 months after SARS-CoV-2 vaccination. The CDR3 loop is CASSQDWQGGQPQHF. CDR3 bases: TGCGCCAGCAGCCAAGATTGGCAGGGAGGACAGCCCCAGCATTTT.